The 30 T cell receptor beta chains reported below all come from one sample, sequenced in a study of CD8 T cells in ankylosing spondylitis. Broader study findings: Seemingly distinctive of ankylosing spondylitis blood was a TCR beta motif formed by eight highly homologous variants.

These receptors have no identified antigens. MiXCR, run by TCRdb on the 5' RACE reads, gives a single entry per CDR3 protein. This sample carries 200,000 to 250,000 distinct CDR3 sequences, approximately 20% of them seen once, and the ten largest clones take 42%. Specimen: blood, either unsorted or a sorted T cell fraction (not recorded which). The source is a male donor with ankylosing spondylitis.

The chain combines TRBV29-1 with TRBJ1-1; D is undetermined. CDR1 is SQVTM, CDR2 ANQGSEA, per germline. Trimming stripped 5 bases from V and 2 bases from J, with 15 bases between. This CDR3 contains 14 residues. The CDR3 protein is CSVLGEGSNTEAFF. For the CDR3, the DNA is TGCAGCGTTTTGGGAGAAGGATCAAACACTGAAGCTTTCTTT.

DNA for the CDR3: TGTGCCAGCAGTTCCCCGGGACAGCCAAACAATGAGCAGTTCTTC. Amino acid sequence: CASSSPGQPNNEQFF. The chain links TRBV7-8 to TRBJ2-1; 7 nucleotides agree with TRBD1. Germline trimming cut 6 bases from V and 5 bases from J; bases unmatched to any gene: 10. CDR3 size: 15 residues. CDR1 is SGHVS, CDR2 FQNEAQ, per germline. The variable domain in full, with the rest retrieved from reference TRBV7-8 and TRBJ2-1, is GAGVSQSPRYKVAKRGQDVALRCDPISGHVSLFWYQQALGQGPEFLTYFQNEAQLDKSGLPSDRFFAERPEGSVSTLKIQRTQQEDSAVYLCASSSPGQPNNEQFFGPGTRLTVL.

This clonotype was observed a handful of times. V and J are TRBV27 and TRBJ1-1; maybe TRBD1 (5 bases). Trimming pared 5 bases from V and 0 bases from J, leaving 7 bases between. From germline, CDR1 is MNHEY and CDR2 SMNVEV (reference sequence). The CDR3 sequence is 13 residues long. CDR3 amino acids: CASSATVNTEAFF. CDR3 nucleotides: TGTGCCAGCAGTGCGACAGTGAACACTGAAGCTTTCTTT.

This clonotype was found a few times. The V call is TRBV2, the J call TRBJ2-7; tentative D call: TRBD1 (5 bases). V was pared by 5 bases and J by 2 bases, with 19 bases between. CDR1 is SNHLY, CDR2 FYNNEI, per germline. CDR3 length: 16 amino acids. As DNA, the CDR3 is TGTGCCAGCAGTCCAAGGCAGGGTTGGCGGCCCTACGAGCAGTACTTC. Its translation is CASSPRQGWRPYEQYF.

In this sample, this clonotype turned up a few times. The chain couples TRBV12-3 or TRBV12-4 to TRBJ2-1; possible D gene TRBD2, 7 bases. Trimming removed 2 bases at V and 2 bases at J, with 13 bases between. The CDR3 is 16 residues long. The CDR3 DNA sequence: TGTGCCAGCAGTTTAATGGAGGGGGGGGCCTACAATGAGCAGTTCTTC. Encoded protein: CASSLMEGGAYNEQFF.

This clonotype was recorded a few times. CDR3 nucleotides: TGTGCCAGCAGCCAAGTAGGTGTCAGGGTGCACGGCTACACCTTC. Residues: CASSQVGVRVHGYTF. This chain uses TRBV3-1 with TRBJ1-2; TRBD1 is a possible D gene (5 bases). The germline V gene encodes CDR1 LGHDT and CDR2 YNNKEL (reference sequence). V lost 1 base and J 8 bases, leaving 17 bases between the germline ends. This CDR3 region has 15 residues.

Many counts were recorded for this clonotype. The V call is TRBV29-1, the J call TRBJ1-1; D may be TRBD1 (5 bases). The CDR3 totals 12 residues. CDR1 and CDR2 from the germline V gene are SQVTM and ANQGSEA. Trimming took 7 bases from V and 6 from J, leaving 15 bases between them. CDR3 loop: CSGLQASAEAFF. Here the CDR3 DNA reads TGCAGCGGTTTACAGGCAAGCGCTGAAGCTTTCTTT.

The genes are TRBV7-3 and TRBJ1-6; a weak D match, TRBD1 (5 bases). Trimming stripped 2 bases from V and 7 bases from J, with 12 bases between. The CDR3 runs to 15 residues. Germline V gives CDR1 SGHTA, CDR2 FQGTGA. This CDR3 is CASSLSAGLNSPLHF. The CDR3 DNA reads as TGTGCCAGCAGCTTATCTGCAGGGCTAAATTCACCCCTCCACTTT.

CDR3 residues: CSVAAAGADISGANVLTF. In DNA, the CDR3 is TGCAGCGTTGCTGCAGCGGGGGCTGACATATCTGGGGCCAACGTCCTGACTTTC. V usage is TRBV29-1 and J usage is TRBJ2-6, with 8 nucleotides matching TRBD2. Germline-derived CDR1 and CDR2 are SQVTM and ANQGSEA. Unmatched junction bases numbered 12, after V lost 4 bases and J lost 1 base. This CDR3 is built from 18 residues.

The sample holds a few counts of this clonotype. V gene TRBV7-8 combines with J gene TRBJ1-2, with D tentatively TRBD1 (5 bases). The V and J ends lost 5 bases and 0 bases respectively, with 19 bases between them. This CDR3 comprises 17 residues. In germline, CDR1 is SGHVS, CDR2 FQNEAQ. In DNA, the CDR3 is TGTGCCAGCAGCCTAGGTCCGGGGGTCGTTACTAACTATGGCTACACCTTC. Protein sequence: CASSLGPGVVTNYGYTF.

The chain carries TRBV20-1 and TRBJ2-7; D may be TRBD1 (6 bases). The CDR3 totals 14 residues. V lost 1 base to trimming and J lost 6 bases, with 16 bases between them. Germline CDR1 is DFQATT and CDR2 is SNEGSKA (reference sequence). CDR3: CSARGGGVVGEQYF. Here the CDR3 DNA reads TGCAGTGCTAGAGGAGGGGGTGTGGTTGGCGAGCAGTACTTC.

This clonotype was observed at least ten times. The rearrangement uses TRBV29-1 and TRBJ2-3, with 9 bases aligning to TRBD2. Losses at the gene ends were 1 base for V and 4 bases for J; bases not matched to a gene: 12. The CDR3 has 17 residues. CDR1 and CDR2 (germline): SQVTM, ANQGSEA. CDR3 protein: CSVEGPIAGDVPDTQYF. The CDR3 DNA reads as TGCAGCGTTGAAGGACCGATAGCGGGAGATGTCCCAGATACGCAGTATTTT.

V and J are TRBV7-6 and TRBJ1-1, with TRBD1 matching over 8 bases. J lost 1 base, V lost 1 base, and 5 bases had no gene match. Germline loops: CDR1 SGHVS, CDR2 FNYEAQ. This CDR3 region has 16 residues. The DNA for the CDR3 is TGTGCCAGCAGCTTAGGACTCCAGGGGGCGAACACTGAAGCTTTCTTT. It encodes CASSLGLQGANTEAFF. The whole variable domain, remainder taken from reference TRBV7-6 and TRBJ1-1, is GAGVSQSPRYKVTKRGQDVALRCDPISGHVSLYWYRQALGQGPEFLTYFNYEAQQDKSGLPNDRFSAERPEGSISTLTIQRTEQRDSAMYRCASSLGLQGANTEAFFGQGTRLTVV.

The chain couples TRBV12-5 to TRBJ1-2; D is unresolved. The CDR3 totals 13 residues. Trimming shortened V by 0 bases and J by 7 bases, and 9 bases separated the two germline ends. CDR1 is LGHNT and CDR2 is FRNRAP in the germline V gene. The CDR3 bases are TGTGCTAGTGGTTTGGTCGGGGTTTCTGGCTACACCTTC. Residues: CASGLVGVSGYTF.

This clonotype was counted only a few times. CDR3 nucleotide sequence: TGCAGCGTTTTGGATCCGGGGTATGGCTACACCTTC. It codes for CSVLDPGYGYTF. The chain uses TRBV29-1 and TRBJ1-2; D not resolved. The V gene lost 5 bases and the J gene lost 5 bases, with 12 bases spanning the gap. The CDR3 is 12 amino acids. Per the germline V gene, CDR1 is SQVTM and CDR2 is ANQGSEA.

J is TRBJ2-3 and V is TRBV12-3 or TRBV12-4; the match to TRBD2 covers 9 bases. V lost 1 base to trimming and J lost 4 bases; unmatched junction nucleotides: 3. The CDR3 is made up of 15 amino acids. CDR3 amino acids: CASSLGGGVADTQYF. The CDR3 coding sequence is TGTGCCAGCAGTTTAGGCGGGGGGGTCGCAGATACGCAGTATTTT.

The chain combines TRBV7-2 with TRBJ2-7, with a possible D match to TRBD2 (5 bases). The CDR3 runs to 14 residues. Per the germline V gene, CDR1 is SGHTA and CDR2 is FQGNSA. Trimming removed 4 bases from V and 3 bases from J, with 13 bases in between. The CDR3 spells CASSSSLSGYEQYF. DNA for the CDR3: TGTGCCAGCAGCTCGAGTCTCAGCGGCTACGAGCAGTACTTC.

This clonotype occurred a few times. J is TRBJ1-2 and V is TRBV6-2 or TRBV6-3; no clear D gene. The CDR3 spans 13 residues. V dropped 0 bases and J dropped 4 bases, with 6 bases sitting between them. Germline lookup yields CDR1 MNHEY and CDR2 SVGEGT. The CDR3 region has the DNA TGTGCCAGCAGTTACTCAGCCCCCTATGGCTACACCTTC. As protein: CASSYSAPYGYTF.

V usage is TRBV15 and J usage is TRBJ2-3, with 15 bases aligning to TRBD2. Germline V gene data show CDR1 as LNHNV and CDR2 as YYDKDF (reference sequence). The J segment lost 4 bases and the V segment lost 5 bases, leaving 1 base of the junction unmatched. This CDR3 spans 15 amino acids. The CDR3 is CATSRTSGRADTQYF. DNA of the CDR3: TGTGCCACCAGCCGGACTAGCGGGAGGGCAGATACGCAGTATTTT.

There are many counts of this clonotype. The chain employs TRBV15 and TRBJ2-7, with D unresolved. The CDR3 runs 14 residues. With 0 bases removed from V and 3 bases from J, the gap between germline ends came to 9 bases. From germline, CDR1 is LNHNV and CDR2 YYDKDF (reference sequence). The CDR3 sequence: CATSRDHQDYEQYF. The CDR3 DNA reads TGTGCCACCAGCAGAGATCATCAGGACTACGAGCAGTACTTC.

The chain has TRBV29-1 and TRBJ2-1; D not resolved. The CDR3 spans 12 residues. V shed 6 bases and J shed 7 bases, with 13 bases lying between them. Germline values: CDR1 SQVTM, CDR2 ANQGSEA. CDR3 amino acids: CSVETQQNEQFF. DNA of the CDR3: TGCAGCGTGGAAACACAGCAAAATGAGCAGTTCTTC.

This clonotype has a handful of counts. V is TRBV29-1 and J is TRBJ2-7, with 7 nucleotides matching TRBD1. CDR1 is SQVTM and CDR2 is ANQGSEA in the germline V gene. V lost 3 bases and J lost 2; bases outside the gene matches: 7. The CDR3 runs to 14 residues. CDR3 amino acids: CSVDAGTETYEQYF. The CDR3 DNA follows: TGCAGCGTTGACGCCGGGACAGAGACCTACGAGCAGTACTTC.

The chain links TRBV19 to TRBJ1-1; 9 bases map to TRBD1. The CDR3 extends over 15 amino acids. Germline lookup yields CDR1 LNHDA and CDR2 SQIVND (reference sequence). With V trimmed by 5 bases and J by 10 bases, 14 bases remained unmatched. Here the CDR3 reads CASSLGQGGVAGAFF. The CDR3 DNA reads as TGTGCCAGTAGTCTGGGACAGGGAGGAGTAGCTGGAGCTTTCTTT.

This clonotype occurred many times. The CDR3 sequence is CASSFSRFAGEKLFF. The CDR3 DNA sequence: TGTGCCAGCAGTTTTTCCCGGTTTGCCGGGGAAAAACTGTTTTTT. The chain recombines TRBV12-3 or TRBV12-4 with TRBJ1-4; D unresolved. V lost 3 bases and J lost 8, with 16 bases in between. The CDR3 extends over 15 amino acids.

This clonotype was seen repeatedly, ten times or more. This chain uses TRBV5-5 with TRBJ2-1; maybe TRBD2 (5 bases). The length of the CDR3 is 14 residues. Per germline, CDR1 SGHKS and CDR2 YYEKEE (reference sequence). Trimming pared 0 bases from V and 7 bases from J, leaving 11 bases between. The CDR3 DNA reads as TGTGCCAGCAGCTTGGGACTAAGTTGGAATGAGCAGTTCTTC. Residues: CASSLGLSWNEQFF.

This chain uses TRBV20-1 with TRBJ2-1; TRBD1 or TRBD2 may be the D gene (5 bases each). Germline CDR1 reads DFQATT; CDR2 reads SNEGSKA (reference sequence). V dropped 3 bases and J dropped 10 bases, with 13 bases sitting between them. The length of the CDR3 is 12 residues. The CDR3 loop reads CSASFGTGEQFF. For the CDR3, the DNA is TGCAGTGCTAGTTTCGGGACCGGGGAGCAGTTCTTC.

The sample holds a few counts of this clonotype. The chain recombines TRBV7-9 with TRBJ1-2, with D uncertain. Between the trimmed V and J ends, which lost 1 base and 4 bases, there was a span of 7 bases. The germline V gene encodes CDR1 SEHNR and CDR2 FQNEAQ (reference sequence). This CDR3 has 13 amino acids. The CDR3 spells CASSLEAIYGYTF. CDR3 in DNA: TGTGCCAGCAGCTTAGAAGCTATCTATGGCTACACCTTC. Filled out from reference TRBV7-9 and TRBJ1-2, the complete variable domain reads DTGVSQNPRHKITKRGQNVTFRCDPISEHNRLYWYRQTLGQGPEFLTYFQNEAQLEKSRLLSDRFSAERPKGSFSTLEIQRTEQGDSAMYLCASSLEAIYGYTFGSGTRLTVV.

The chain is built from TRBV6-5 and TRBJ2-7; 9 bases agree with TRBD1. Unmatched junction bases numbered 5, after V lost 2 bases and J lost 6 bases. Germline loops: CDR1 MNHEY, CDR2 SVGAGI. This CDR3 is built from 14 residues. The CDR3 protein is CASSYTGQGGEQYF. In DNA, the CDR3 is TGTGCCAGCAGTTACACGGGACAGGGAGGCGAGCAGTACTTC.

This clonotype was seen repeatedly, ten times or more. The chain has TRBV27 and TRBJ1-1; no reliable D call. Germline lookup yields CDR1 MNHEY and CDR2 SMNVEV (reference sequence). Between the trimmed V and J ends, which lost 6 bases and 2 bases, there was a span of 4 bases. This CDR3 region has 11 residues. For the CDR3, the DNA is TGTGCCAGCAGCCACAACACTGAAGCTTTCTTT. It encodes CASSHNTEAFF.

The table lists this clonotype with many counts. V is TRBV12-3 or TRBV12-4 and J is TRBJ2-5; possible D gene TRBD1, 6 bases. CDR3 length equals 13 residues. The V and J ends lost 3 bases and 3 bases respectively, with 8 bases between them. The CDR3 spells CASSFQGKETQYF. CDR3 DNA sequence: TGTGCCAGCAGTTTCCAGGGGAAAGAGACCCAGTACTTC.